This T cell receptor (beta chain) stems from a study of CD8+CD57+ T cells in acquired aplastic anemia. Trimming removed 4 bases from V and 7 bases from J, with 11 bases in between. Germline V gene sequence: CDR1 SGHVS, CDR2 FQNEAQ. The CDR3 sequence is 13 residues long. Genomic DNA acted as the template from which TCR beta VDJ combination and CDR3 sequence profiling were carried out. Via MiXCR, TCRdb re-called the reads, giving one row per CDR3 protein. Of 150,000 or so distinct CDR3 sequences in the sample, about 54% were seen once. CD8+CD57+ cell expansion, shown by flow cytometry, had occurred in the patients selected for sequencing. Every patient presented with severe acquired aplastic anemia. This clonotype appeared many times.

The rearrangement links TRBV7-8 to TRBJ2-1, with no clear D. The receptor was isolated from a human donor with aplastic anemia. Sequenced material: sorted CD4+, CD8+, or CD8+CD57+ T cells (not recorded which) from PBMCs. CDR3 residues: CASSYGQTNEQFF. The DNA for the CDR3 is TGTGCCAGCAGCTACGGGCAGACTAATGAGCAGTTCTTC.